This TCR beta chain derives from a study of blood T cells in healthy people across ages. Study-level findings and limits: Unsorted PBMCs ruled out conclusive naive versus antigen-experienced comparison.

For the second PCR, which ran for about 6 to 11 cycles, a sample-barcoded 5' primer and a J-beta primer mix were used. Per sample, CDR3-containing paired-end reads numbered at least 3 million. TCRdb redid the calling of the 5' RACE reads with MiXCR, one entry per CDR3 protein. The sample has over a million distinct CDR3 sequences, 35% to 45% seen once. The CDR3 loop spans 11 amino acids. V lost 5 bases, J lost 8 bases, and 7 bases lay in between. Germline lookup yields CDR1 MNHEY and CDR2 SMNVEV (reference sequence). Concerning this clonotype: Antigen specificity is unknown.

The origin of this receptor is a woman under 30 in good health. The sample was blood. The chain joins TRBV27 to TRBJ2-1; no clear D gene. The CDR3 nucleotides are TGTGCCAGCAGTAGGAAGGATGAGCAGTTCTTC. Amino acids: CASSRKDEQFF.